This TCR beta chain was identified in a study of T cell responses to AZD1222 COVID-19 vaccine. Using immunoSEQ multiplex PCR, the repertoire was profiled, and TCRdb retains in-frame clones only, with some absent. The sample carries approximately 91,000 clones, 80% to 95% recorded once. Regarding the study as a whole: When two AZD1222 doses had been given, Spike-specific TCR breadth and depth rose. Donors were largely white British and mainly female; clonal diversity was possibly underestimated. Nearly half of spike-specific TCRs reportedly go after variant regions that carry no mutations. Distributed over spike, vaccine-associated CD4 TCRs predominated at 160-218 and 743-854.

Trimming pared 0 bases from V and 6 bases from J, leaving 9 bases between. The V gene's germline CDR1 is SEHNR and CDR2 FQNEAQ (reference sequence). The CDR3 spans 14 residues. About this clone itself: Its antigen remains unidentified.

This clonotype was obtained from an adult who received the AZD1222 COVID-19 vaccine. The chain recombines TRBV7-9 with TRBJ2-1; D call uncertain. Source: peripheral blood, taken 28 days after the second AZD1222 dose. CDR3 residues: CASSLAGRANEQFF. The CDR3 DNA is TGTGCCAGCAGCTTAGCGGGCAGAGCCAATGAGCAGTTCTTC.